The 25 T cell receptor beta chains below were found in one sample sequenced in a study of blood T cell repertoires in COVID-19 (dated by TCRdb to 2020 to 2022). Library preparation was by the immunoSEQ multiplex PCR assay. TCRdb took over this immuneACCESS table, retaining in-frame rearrangements with V and J assigned. Such tables are incomplete; in checked studies, under half of the missing clones stem from an unresolved V gene, and the remainder is unexplained. For this sample the table gives around 82,000 clones, of which around nine tenths were detected only once. The ten largest make up over 6% of the sample. Sequencing used peripheral blood. Every receptor here comes from a man of 80 years or more with COVID-19, enrolled during active disease.

This chain uses TRBV12-3 or TRBV12-4 with TRBJ1-1; TRBD1 is a possible D gene (5 bases). CDR3 size: 13 residues. The V end was cut by 3 bases, the J end by 5 bases, with 10 bases between. CDR3 bases: TGTGCCAGCAGTTTGTCAGGGCGGACTGAAGCTTTCTTT. This sequence encodes CASSLSGRTEAFF.

This chain uses TRBV4-1 with TRBJ1-6, with 7 bases matching TRBD1. V gave up 4 bases and J gave up 4 bases; unmatched junction bases: 13. There are 18 residues in the CDR3. Germline CDR1 is MGHRA and CDR2 is YSYEKL. The CDR3 loop reads CASSPGAARGLYNSPLHF. CDR3 sequence (DNA): TGCGCCAGCAGCCCCGGGGCAGCGAGGGGGCTTTATAATTCACCCCTCCACTTT.

The gene calls are TRBV6-5 and TRBJ1-4, with D unclear. Germline V gene data show CDR1 as MNHEY and CDR2 as SVGAGI. Trimming pared 6 bases from V and 8 bases from J, leaving 13 bases between. CDR3 length equals 13 residues. CDR3 sequence: CASRPSGGEKLFF. The DNA of the CDR3 is TGTGCCAGCAGACCCTCGGGAGGGGAAAAACTGTTTTTT.

This clone appeared once. This rearrangement joins TRBV7-3 to TRBJ2-2; a possible D gene is TRBD1 (5 bases). Per germline, CDR1 SGHTA and CDR2 FQGTGA. This CDR3 spans 14 amino acids. Deletions cut 5 bases from V and 5 bases from J, with 12 bases between. CDR3 in amino acids: CASSASRVTGELFF. CDR3 nucleotide sequence: TGTGCCAGCAGCGCATCCAGGGTAACCGGGGAGCTGTTTTTT.

This clone was counted between two and nine times. This chain uses TRBV5-1 with TRBJ1-2; 9 bases map to TRBD1. Germline V gene data show CDR1 as SGHRS and CDR2 as YFSETQ. With 2 bases clipped from V and 3 bases from J, the junction kept 2 bases outside the gene matches. This CDR3 comprises 14 residues. This CDR3 reads CASSFDRGDYGYTF. The CDR3 DNA is TGCGCCAGCAGCTTCGACAGGGGGGACTATGGCTACACCTTC.

This clone was observed a single time. This rearrangement joins TRBV9 to TRBJ2-5; a possible D gene is TRBD2 (5 bases). Per germline, CDR1 SGDLS and CDR2 YYNGEE. The CDR3 extends over 13 amino acids. V gave up 0 bases and J gave up 5 bases, with 8 bases separating them. The CDR3 spells CASSVGTGETQYF. The CDR3 DNA reads as TGTGCCAGCAGCGTAGGAACGGGGGAGACCCAGTACTTC.

V and J are TRBV7-2 and TRBJ2-3; TRBD1 matches 7 bases. The CDR3 sequence is 13 residues long. Losses at the gene ends were 5 bases for V and 4 bases for J; bases not matched to a gene: 3. The germline CDR1 and CDR2 sequences are SGHTA and FQGNSA. The CDR3 protein is CASSAGQADTQYF. As DNA, the CDR3 is TGTGCCAGCAGCGCCGGACAGGCAGATACGCAGTATTTT.

This clone has a single count. The chain couples TRBV5-4 to TRBJ1-2, with 9 bases matching TRBD1. Germline-derived CDR1 and CDR2 are SGHNT and YYREEE (reference sequence). This CDR3 has 16 amino acids. V lost 0 bases to trimming and J lost 2 bases; unmatched junction nucleotides: 5. The CDR3 DNA sequence: TGTGCCAGCAGCTTGGAGCGGGACAGGGCCAACTATGGCTACACCTTC. It encodes CASSLERDRANYGYTF. The full variable domain, completed using reference TRBV5-4 and TRBJ1-2, is ETGVTQSPTHLIKTRGQQVTLRCSSQSGHNTVSWYQQALGQGPQFIFQYYREEENGRGNFPPRFSGLQFPNYSSELNVNALELDDSALYLCASSLERDRANYGYTFGSGTRLTVV.

This chain joins TRBV2 and TRBJ1-3; no clear D gene. The CDR3 loop spans 11 amino acids. Trimming stripped 6 bases from V and 4 bases from J, with 4 bases between. CDR1 SNHLY and CDR2 FYNNEI come from the germline V gene. The CDR3 DNA follows: TGTGCCAGCAGGCAGGGAAACACCATATATTTT. Residues: CASRQGNTIYF. The variable domain in full, with the rest retrieved from reference TRBV2 and TRBJ1-3, is EPEVTQTPSHQVTQMGQEVILRCVPISNHLYFYWYRQILGQKVEFLVSFYNNEISEKSEIFDDQFSVERPDGSNFTLKIRSTKLEDSAMYFCASRQGNTIYFGEGSWLTVV.

The chain couples TRBV10-2 to TRBJ2-3; no definite D call. The germline V gene has CDR1 WSHSY and CDR2 SAAADI. Trimming stripped 4 bases from V and 1 base from J, with 15 bases between. The CDR3 is 16 residues long. CDR3 sequence reads: CASSAPPRRGTDTQYF. CDR3 DNA: TGCGCCAGCAGTGCGCCCCCCCGCCGAGGCACAGATACGCAGTATTTT.

The CDR3 region has the DNA TGTGCCAGCAGCTTAGTTGGAGGAGGGCCCCAGCATTTT. It specifies CASSLVGGGPQHF. This chain joins TRBV7-3 and TRBJ1-5; D unclear. The CDR3 consists of 13 residues. The V gene's germline CDR1 is SGHTA and CDR2 FQGTGA. The V end was cut by 2 bases, the J end by 9 bases, with 11 bases between.

The rearrangement links TRBV18 to TRBJ1-2, with 8 bases lining up with TRBD1. This CDR3 region has 17 residues. Germline lookup yields CDR1 KGHSH and CDR2 LQKENI. The ends lost 4 bases at V and 0 bases at J; junction bases unmatched: 10. CDR3 amino acids: CASSLFGQGTTNYGYTF. As DNA, the CDR3 is TGTGCCAGCTCACTATTCGGACAGGGAACAACTAACTATGGCTACACCTTC. Supplemented by reference TRBV18 and TRBJ1-2, the full variable domain reads NAGVMQNPRHLVRRRGQEARLRCSPMKGHSHVYWYRQLPEEGLKFMVYLQKENIIDESGMPKERFSAEFPKEGPSILRIQQVVRGDSAAYFCASSLFGQGTTNYGYTFGSGTRLTVV.

The chain has TRBV18 and TRBJ1-3; TRBD1 might be the D (6 bases). CDR1 KGHSH and CDR2 LQKENI come from the germline V gene. The germline V and J ends were trimmed by 3 bases and 4 bases, with 19 bases remaining between them. This CDR3 region has 17 residues. CDR3 amino acids: CASSPEYSGVVGNTIYF. The CDR3 DNA is TGTGCCAGCTCACCGGAGTATTCAGGGGTGGTCGGAAACACCATATATTTT.

The CDR3 bases are TGCGCCAGCAAGACGGGAACTAATGAAAAACTGTTTTTT. Translated, it gives CASKTGTNEKLFF. This chain joins TRBV5-1 and TRBJ1-4, with D unresolved. Trimming took 6 bases from V and 1 from J, leaving 7 bases between them. Germline CDR1 is SGHRS and CDR2 is YFSETQ. The CDR3 spans 13 residues.

V and J are TRBV10-3 and TRBJ1-5, with TRBD1 as a possible D gene (5 bases). V was pared by 10 bases and J by 0 bases, with 13 bases between. CDR3 length equals 14 residues. CDR1 ENHRY and CDR2 SYGVKD come from the germline V gene. CDR3 in amino acids: CASPRANSNQPQHF. The CDR3 DNA is TGTGCCAGCCCCAGGGCGAATAGCAATCAGCCCCAGCATTTT.

The chain uses TRBV5-4 and TRBJ2-3; no firm D call. The CDR3 is made up of 12 amino acids. The V end was cut by 4 bases, the J end by 4 bases, with 7 bases between. Looked up from germline, CDR1 is SGHNT and CDR2 is YYREEE (reference sequence). The CDR3 is CASSLTADTQYF. In DNA form, the CDR3 reads TGTGCCAGCAGCCTCACGGCAGATACGCAGTATTTT.

This clone was seen only once. V usage is TRBV9 and J usage is TRBJ2-7; TRBD1 might be the D (6 bases). The germline CDR1 and CDR2 sequences are SGDLS and YYNGEE. Trimming pared 4 bases from V and 3 bases from J, leaving 14 bases between. This CDR3 spans 14 amino acids. CDR3 region: CASSLGGGFYEQYF. In DNA form, the CDR3 reads TGTGCCAGCAGCTTGGGTGGGGGCTTCTACGAGCAGTACTTC.

The rearrangement uses TRBV19 and TRBJ1-5; 7 bases line up with TRBD1. V shed 7 bases, J shed 6 bases, and the junction held 18 bases outside the gene matches. Germline lookup yields CDR1 LNHDA and CDR2 SQIVND (reference sequence). The CDR3 is 17 residues long. CDR3 in DNA: TGTGCCAGTATCGGTTTGAGAGAGGGGGCGCGAAGTCAGCCCCAGCATTTT. Amino acids: CASIGLREGARSQPQHF.

The chain carries TRBV10-3 and TRBJ1-5; possible D gene TRBD1, 6 bases. The CDR3 runs 15 residues. With 0 bases removed from V and 3 bases from J, the gap between germline ends came to 9 bases. Looked up from germline, CDR1 is ENHRY and CDR2 is SYGVKD. The chain's CDR3 is CAISESRQANQPQHF. The CDR3 DNA is TGTGCCATCAGTGAGTCGAGACAGGCCAATCAGCCCCAGCATTTT.

V gene TRBV21-1 combines with J gene TRBJ1-3; no check of the table's D call, TRBD1, against the DNA was made. TRBV21-1 is annotated as a pseudogene. CDR3 length: 16 amino acids. The CDR3 DNA reads TGTGCCAGCAGCAAATCGGACAGGTGGAGGGGAAACACCATATATTTT. Translating it yields CASSKSDRWRGNTIYF.

V is TRBV20-1 and J is TRBJ1-2; D unresolved. Germline V gene data show CDR1 as DFQATT and CDR2 as SNEGSKA (reference sequence). The CDR3 totals 11 residues. CDR3 protein: CRGGTNYGYTF. The CDR3 DNA is TGCAGGGGAGGCACCAACTATGGCTACACCTTC.

The V call is TRBV29-1, the J call TRBJ2-5; 14 nucleotides line up with TRBD2. V lost 7 bases, J lost 5 bases, and 3 bases stayed unmatched. CDR1 SQVTM and CDR2 ANQGSEA come from the germline V gene. CDR3 length: 13 residues. CDR3 DNA: TGCAGCGCCCGACTAGCGGGGGGGGAGACCCAGTACTTC. The encoded protein is CSARLAGGETQYF.

The V call is TRBV29-1, the J call TRBJ1-4, with 10 bases aligning to TRBD1. The junction had 9 bases not matched to a gene; V was cut back by 6 bases and J by 8 bases. Looked up from germline, CDR1 is SQVTM and CDR2 is ANQGSEA. CDR3 length equals 14 residues. The DNA for the CDR3 is TGCAGCGTACGGGACAGGGGTTCGGGGGAAAAACTGTTTTTT. This gives the protein CSVRDRGSGEKLFF. The variable domain in full, with the rest retrieved from reference TRBV29-1 and TRBJ1-4, is SAVISQKPSRDICQRGTSLTIQCQVDSQVTMMFWYRQQPGQSLTLIATANQGSEATYESGFVIDKFPISRPNLTFSTLTVSNMSPEDSSIYLCSVRDRGSGEKLFFGSGTQLSVL.

The V gene is TRBV5-4, the J gene TRBJ2-1; 7 bases line up with TRBD2. Per the germline V gene, CDR1 is SGHNT and CDR2 is YYREEE (reference sequence). This CDR3 spans 13 amino acids. Losses at the gene ends were 4 bases for V and 7 bases for J; bases not matched to a gene: 5. The CDR3 sequence: CASSPGTTNEQFF. CDR3 DNA sequence: TGTGCCAGCAGCCCGGGGACTACTAATGAGCAGTTCTTC.

The chain links TRBV19 to TRBJ1-5; no reliable D call. V was clipped by 4 bases and J by 4 bases, with 8 bases between them. The CDR3 is made up of 13 amino acids. CDR1 LNHDA and CDR2 SQIVND come from the germline V gene (reference sequence). The CDR3 sequence is CASSTQRNQPQHF. For the CDR3, the DNA is TGTGCCAGTAGTACCCAGAGGAATCAGCCCCAGCATTTT.